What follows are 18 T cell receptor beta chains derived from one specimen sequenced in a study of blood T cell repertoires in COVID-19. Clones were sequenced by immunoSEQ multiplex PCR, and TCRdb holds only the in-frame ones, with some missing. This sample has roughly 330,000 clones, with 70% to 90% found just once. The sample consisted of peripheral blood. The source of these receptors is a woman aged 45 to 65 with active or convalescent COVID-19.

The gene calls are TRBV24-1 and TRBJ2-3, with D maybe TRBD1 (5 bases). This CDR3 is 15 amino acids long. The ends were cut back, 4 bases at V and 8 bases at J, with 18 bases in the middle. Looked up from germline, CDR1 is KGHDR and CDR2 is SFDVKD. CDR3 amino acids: CATSDPGHGLGTQYF. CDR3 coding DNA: TGTGCCACCAGTGACCCCGGACACGGTCTAGGTACGCAGTATTTT.

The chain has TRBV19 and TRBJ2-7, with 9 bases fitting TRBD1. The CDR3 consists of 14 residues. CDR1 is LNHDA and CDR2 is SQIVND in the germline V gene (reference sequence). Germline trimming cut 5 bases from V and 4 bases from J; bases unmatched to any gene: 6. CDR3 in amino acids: CASSRDRVGYEQYF. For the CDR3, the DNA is TGTGCCAGTAGTCGGGACAGGGTAGGATACGAGCAGTACTTC.

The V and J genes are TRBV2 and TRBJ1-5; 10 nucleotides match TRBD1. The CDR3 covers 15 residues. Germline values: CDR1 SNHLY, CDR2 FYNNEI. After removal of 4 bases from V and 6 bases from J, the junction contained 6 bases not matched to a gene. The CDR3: CASSGDRGLGQPQHF. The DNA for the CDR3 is TGTGCCAGCAGTGGGGACAGGGGTTTGGGTCAGCCCCAGCATTTT.

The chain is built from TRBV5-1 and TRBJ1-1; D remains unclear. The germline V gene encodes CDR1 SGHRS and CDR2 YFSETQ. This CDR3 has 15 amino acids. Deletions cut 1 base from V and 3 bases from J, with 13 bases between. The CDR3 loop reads CASSLTPTTHTEAFF. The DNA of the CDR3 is TGCGCCAGCAGCTTGACCCCCACTACCCACACTGAAGCTTTCTTT.

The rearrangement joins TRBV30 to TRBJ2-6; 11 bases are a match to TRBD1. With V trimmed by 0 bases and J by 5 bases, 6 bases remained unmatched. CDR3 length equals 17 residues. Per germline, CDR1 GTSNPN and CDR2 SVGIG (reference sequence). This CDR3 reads CAWSVKDRGHRANVLTF. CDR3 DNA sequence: TGTGCCTGGAGTGTTAAGGACAGGGGGCATCGGGCCAACGTCCTGACTTTC. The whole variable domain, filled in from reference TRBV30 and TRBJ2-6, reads SQTIHQWPATLVQPVGSPLSLECTVEGTSNPNLYWYRQAAGRGLQLLFYSVGIGQISSEVPQNLSASRPQDRQFILSSKKLLLSDSGFYLCAWSVKDRGHRANVLTFGAGSRLTVL.

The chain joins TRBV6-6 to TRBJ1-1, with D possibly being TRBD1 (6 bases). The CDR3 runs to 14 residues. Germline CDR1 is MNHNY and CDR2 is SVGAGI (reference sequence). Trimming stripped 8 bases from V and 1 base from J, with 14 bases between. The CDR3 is CASLTGLKNTEAFF. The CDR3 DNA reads TGTGCCAGCCTCACAGGGTTGAAGAACACTGAAGCTTTCTTT.

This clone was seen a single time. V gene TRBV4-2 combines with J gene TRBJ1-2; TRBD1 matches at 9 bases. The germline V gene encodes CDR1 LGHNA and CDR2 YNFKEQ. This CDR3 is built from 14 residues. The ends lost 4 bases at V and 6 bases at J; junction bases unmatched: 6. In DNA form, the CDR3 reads TGTGCCAGCAGCCCGGGACAGGGATCAGATGGCTACACCTTC. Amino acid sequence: CASSPGQGSDGYTF.

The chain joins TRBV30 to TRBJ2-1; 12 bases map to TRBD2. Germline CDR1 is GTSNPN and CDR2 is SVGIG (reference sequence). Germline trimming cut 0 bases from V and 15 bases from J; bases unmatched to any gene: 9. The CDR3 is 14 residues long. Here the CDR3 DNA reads TGTGCCTGGAGTGTCCTAGCTAGCGGGAGGGACCCGTTCTTC. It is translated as CAWSVLASGRDPFF.

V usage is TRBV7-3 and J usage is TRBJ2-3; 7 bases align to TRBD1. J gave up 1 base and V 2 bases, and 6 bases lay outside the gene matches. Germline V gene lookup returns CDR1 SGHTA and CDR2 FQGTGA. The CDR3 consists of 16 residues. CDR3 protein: CASSLRAGGRTDTQYF. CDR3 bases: TGTGCCAGCAGCTTACGGGCAGGGGGTCGCACAGATACGCAGTATTTT.

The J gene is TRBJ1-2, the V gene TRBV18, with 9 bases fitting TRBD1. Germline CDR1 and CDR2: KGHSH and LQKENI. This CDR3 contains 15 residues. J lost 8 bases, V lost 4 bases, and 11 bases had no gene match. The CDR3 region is CASSLPSGTGKGYTF. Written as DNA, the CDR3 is TGTGCCAGCTCACTACCCAGCGGGACAGGGAAGGGCTACACCTTC. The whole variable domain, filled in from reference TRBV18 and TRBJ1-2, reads NAGVMQNPRHLVRRRGQEARLRCSPMKGHSHVYWYRQLPEEGLKFMVYLQKENIIDESGMPKERFSAEFPKEGPSILRIQQVVRGDSAAYFCASSLPSGTGKGYTFGSGTRLTVV.

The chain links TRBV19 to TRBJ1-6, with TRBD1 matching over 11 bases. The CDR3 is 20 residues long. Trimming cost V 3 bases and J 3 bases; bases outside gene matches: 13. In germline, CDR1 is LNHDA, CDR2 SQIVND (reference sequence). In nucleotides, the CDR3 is TGTGCCAGTAGTATTATTCCCGGACAGGGGGCCAATTTCTATAATTCACCCCTCCACTTT. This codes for CASSIIPGQGANFYNSPLHF.

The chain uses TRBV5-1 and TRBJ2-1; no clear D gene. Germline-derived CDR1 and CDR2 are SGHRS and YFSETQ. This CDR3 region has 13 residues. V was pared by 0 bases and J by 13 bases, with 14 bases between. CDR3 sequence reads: CASSLGPNAEQFF. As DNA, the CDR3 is TGCGCCAGCAGCTTGGGTCCGAACGCAGAACAGTTCTTC.

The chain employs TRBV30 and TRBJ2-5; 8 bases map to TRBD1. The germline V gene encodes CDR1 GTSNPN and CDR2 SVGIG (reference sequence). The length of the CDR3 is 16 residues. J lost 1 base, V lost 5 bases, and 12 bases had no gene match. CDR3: CAWAGGLTGAQETQYF. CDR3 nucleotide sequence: TGTGCCTGGGCAGGGGGCTTGACAGGGGCCCAAGAGACCCAGTACTTC.

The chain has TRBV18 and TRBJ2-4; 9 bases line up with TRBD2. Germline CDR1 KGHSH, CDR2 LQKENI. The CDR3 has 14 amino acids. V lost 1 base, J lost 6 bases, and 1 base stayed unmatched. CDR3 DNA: TGTGCCAGCTCACCACTAGCGGGAGTAAACATTCAGTACTTC. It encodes CASSPLAGVNIQYF.

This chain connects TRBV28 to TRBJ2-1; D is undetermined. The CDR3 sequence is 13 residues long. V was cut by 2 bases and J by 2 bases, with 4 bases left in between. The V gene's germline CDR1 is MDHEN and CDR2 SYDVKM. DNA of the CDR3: TGTGCCAGCAGTTTACTAGCCTACAATGAGCAGTTCTTC. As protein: CASSLLAYNEQFF.

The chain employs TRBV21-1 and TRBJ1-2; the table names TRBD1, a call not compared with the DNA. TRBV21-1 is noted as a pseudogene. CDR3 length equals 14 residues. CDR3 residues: CASSKPAGGYGYTF. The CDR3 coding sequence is TGTGCCAGCAGCAAACCGGCAGGGGGCTATGGCTACACCTTC.

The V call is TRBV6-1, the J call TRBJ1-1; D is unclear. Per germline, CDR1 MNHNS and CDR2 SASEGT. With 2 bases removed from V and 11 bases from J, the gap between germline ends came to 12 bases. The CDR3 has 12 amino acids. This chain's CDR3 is CASSETIEAAFF. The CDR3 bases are TGTGCCAGCAGTGAAACCATAGAGGCGGCTTTCTTT.

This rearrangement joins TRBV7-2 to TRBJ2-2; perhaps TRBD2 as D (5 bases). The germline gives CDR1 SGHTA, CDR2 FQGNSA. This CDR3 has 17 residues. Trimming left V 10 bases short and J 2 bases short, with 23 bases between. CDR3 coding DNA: TGTGCCACCCCGCTGACCCCATTCGGAGGAAACACCGGGGAGCTGTTTTTT. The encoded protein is CATPLTPFGGNTGELFF.